Listed here are 28 T cell receptor beta chains from one sample, sequenced in a study of glioma-infiltrating T cells. The iRepertoire nested amplicon-rescue multiplex PCR amplified TCR alpha and beta CDR3s from RNA. TCRdb reprocessed the multiplex PCR reads via MiXCR and lists one record per CDR3 protein. The repertoire holds around 2,800 distinct CDR3 sequences, with approximately 31% as singletons. The sample taken for sequencing was glioma tissue, nonneoplastic brain tissue, or PBMCs (not recorded which). The source is a human donor with low-grade glioma or glioblastoma, undergoing nonglioma brain surgery, or in good health (not recorded which).

In the case of this clonotype: A junction boundary mismatches the germline segment, possibly from a read error. The rearrangement links TRBV3-1 to TRBJ1-4; D perhaps matches TRBD1 (5 bases). This CDR3 is built from 14 residues. Germline-derived CDR1 and CDR2 are LGHDT and YNNKEL (reference sequence). The CDR3 sequence is CACTARDLNEKLFF. The CDR3, as DNA: TGTGCCTGCACAGCCCGGGACCTGAATGAAAAGCTGTTTTTT. Using reference TRBV3-1 and TRBJ1-4 for the parts outside the CDR3, the full variable domain is DTAVSQTPKYLVTQMGNDKSIKCEQNLGHDTMYWYKQDSKKFLKIMFSYNNKELIINETVPNRFSPKSPDKAHLNLHINSLELGDSAVYFCACTARDLNEKLFFGSGTQLSVL.

This clonotype is medium-sized by share. V gene TRBV5-4 combines with J gene TRBJ2-1, with D perhaps being TRBD1 or TRBD2 (5 bases each). The V and J ends lost 1 base and 9 bases respectively, with 8 bases between them. This CDR3 has 12 amino acids. Germline lookup yields CDR1 SGHNT and CDR2 YYREEE (reference sequence). The DNA for the CDR3 is TGTGCCAGCAGCTTGTGGGGGTCTGAGCAGTTCTTC. This sequence encodes CASSLWGSEQFF.

This clonotype was found many times. The gene calls are TRBV2 and TRBJ2-7, with 9 bases aligning to TRBD2. Germline CDR1 is SNHLY and CDR2 is FYNNEI. The CDR3 has 15 amino acids. The V gene end was trimmed by 11 bases and the J gene end by 4 bases; junction bases not matched to a gene: 15. The CDR3 bases are TGTGCCTCCCGTGCCTCGCGGGGGGGCCTATACGAGCAGTACTTC. It yields the protein CASRASRGGLYEQYF.

The gene calls are TRBV20-1 and TRBJ1-1; D is possibly TRBD1 (5 bases). The CDR3 sequence is 13 residues long. From germline, CDR1 is DFQATT and CDR2 SNEGSKA (reference sequence). The CDR3 sequence: CRARVPGLTEAFF. The DNA of the CDR3 is TGCAGGGCTCGAGTCCCGGGGCTCACTGAAGCTTTCTTT.

Sample share makes this clonotype medium-sized (0.01 to 0.1%). The chain joins TRBV19 to TRBJ2-3; TRBD1 agrees at 9 bases. Germline loops: CDR1 LNHDA, CDR2 SQIVND (reference sequence). This CDR3 has 15 amino acids. The ends lost 4 bases at V and 2 bases at J; junction bases unmatched: 4. The CDR3 loop is CASSTGQGNTDTQYF. The CDR3 DNA reads TGTGCCAGTAGTACGGGACAGGGAAACACAGATACGCAGTATTTT.

This clonotype was counted many times. The CDR3 here is CATSDWKTGNTGELFF. CDR3 bases: TGTGCCACCAGTGATTGGAAGACAGGGAACACCGGGGAGCTGTTTTTT. The gene calls are TRBV24-1 and TRBJ2-2; D possibly corresponds to TRBD1 (6 bases). CDR1 and CDR2 from the germline V gene are KGHDR and SFDVKD. CDR3 size: 16 residues. Trimming removed 2 bases at V and 1 base at J, with 10 bases between.

V usage is TRBV2 and J usage is TRBJ2-5; 11 bases map to TRBD1. The V gene's germline CDR1 is SNHLY and CDR2 FYNNEI. The CDR3 extends over 14 amino acids. V lost 6 bases and J lost 5; bases outside the gene matches: 5. CDR3 nucleotide sequence: TGTGCCAGCAGATGGACAGGGGGCAGCGAGACCCAGTACTTC. Its translation is CASRWTGGSETQYF.

This clonotype is medium-sized within its sample. The V call is TRBV4-3, the J call TRBJ1-1, with D hard to call. V was pared by 1 base and J by 5 bases, with 14 bases between. The CDR3 runs 15 residues. The germline CDR1 and CDR2 sequences are LGHNA and YSLEER. The CDR3 spells CASSQVYRRPTEAFF. CDR3 bases: TGCGCCAGCAGCCAAGTCTATAGGCGTCCGACTGAAGCTTTCTTT.

V usage is TRBV19 and J usage is TRBJ1-5; the D gene is possibly TRBD1 (6 bases). This CDR3 comprises 15 residues. Germline CDR1 reads LNHDA; CDR2 reads SQIVND (reference sequence). The germline V and J ends were trimmed by 3 bases and 9 bases, with 18 bases remaining between them. Here the CDR3 reads CASSIMSGAAMPQHF. The CDR3, as DNA: TGTGCCAGTAGTATCATGTCGGGGGCGGCAATGCCCCAGCATTTT.

This clonotype ranks as medium-sized. The chain couples TRBV7-9 to TRBJ2-7; D not certain. Germline V CDR1 and CDR2: SEHNR, FQNEAQ (reference sequence). The CDR3 covers 12 residues. V was pared by 5 bases and J by 7 bases, with 12 bases between. CDR3 sequence reads: CASSHPIGEQYF. Written as DNA, the CDR3 is TGTGCCAGCAGCCACCCAATTGGAGAGCAGTACTTC.

Comment on this clonotype: This CDR3 is missing its conserved last phenylalanine or tryptophan, likely due to a read error. The chain is built from TRBV4-3 and TRBJ2-7, with D possibly matching TRBD1 (5 bases). CDR3 length: 15 residues. Between the trimmed V and J ends, which lost 4 bases and 2 bases, there was a span of 15 bases. Germline V lookup: CDR1 LGHNA, CDR2 YSLEER. CDR3 amino acids: CASSRGHWQAYEQYY. In DNA, the CDR3 is TGCGCCAGCAGCCGCGGACACTGGCAGGCCTACGAGCAGTACTAC.

By share, this clonotype counts as medium-sized. The CDR3 is CASRSDSYTGFF. In nucleotides, the CDR3 is TGTGCCAGCAGATCTGACAGCTACACTGGTTTCTTT. The gene calls are TRBV7-2 and TRBJ1-1; D perhaps matches TRBD1 (5 bases). V dropped 6 bases and J dropped 13 bases, with 18 bases sitting between them. CDR1 SGHTA and CDR2 FQGNSA come from the germline V gene. There are 12 residues in the CDR3.

This clonotype is categorized as large. V gene TRBV6-1 combines with J gene TRBJ1-1, with D maybe TRBD1 (5 bases). Germline CDR1 reads MNHNS; CDR2 reads SASEGT. The CDR3 is 13 amino acids. V was trimmed by 6 bases and J by 1 base, leaving 9 bases between them. The CDR3: CASSTQENTEAFF. CDR3 in DNA: TGTGCCAGCAGCACACAGGAGAACACTGAAGCTTTCTTT.

This clonotype was seen a single time. An end of the junction does not agree with germline; a read error may underlie this. The chain recombines TRBV5-4 with TRBJ2-7, with TRBD2 identical over 8 bases. The germline V gene has CDR1 SGHNT and CDR2 YYREEE (reference sequence). The CDR3 totals 14 residues. The CDR3 nucleotides read TGCGCCAGCAGCTCGCCGGGACTAGTCTACGAGCAGCACTTC. Residues: CASSSPGLVYEQHF.

In this sample, this clonotype is medium-sized (0.01 to 0.1%). J is TRBJ2-3 and V is TRBV20-1, with 7 nucleotides matching TRBD2. Losses at the gene ends were 5 bases for V and 2 bases for J; bases not matched to a gene: 7. This CDR3 has 14 residues. Germline loops: CDR1 DFQATT, CDR2 SNEGSKA (reference sequence). The CDR3 reads CSASGTTITDTQYF. The CDR3 nucleotides read TGCAGTGCTTCGGGGACTACTATCACAGATACGCAGTATTTT.

Concerning this clonotype itself: The junction departs from germline at one end; a sequencing error may be responsible. This chain joins TRBV12-3 or TRBV12-4 and TRBJ1-1; a weak D match, TRBD1 (5 bases). There are 14 residues in the CDR3. The CDR3 region is CARSWQGTKTEAFF. CDR3 DNA sequence: TGTGCCAGAAGTTGGCAGGGCACGAAGACTGAAGCTTTCTTT.

This clonotype occurred many times. The genes are TRBV29-1 and TRBJ2-7; 8 bases fit TRBD2. This CDR3 is 12 amino acids long. After removal of 6 bases from V and 2 bases from J, the junction contained 3 bases not matched to a gene. Per germline, CDR1 SQVTM and CDR2 ANQGSEA. The CDR3 reads CSVAGAAYEQYF. CDR3 DNA sequence: TGCAGCGTAGCGGGGGCAGCCTACGAGCAGTACTTC.

In its sample, this clonotype ranks as medium-sized (0.01 to 0.1%). This chain links TRBV7-2 with TRBJ1-1; the D gene is possibly TRBD1 (5 bases). With 1 base removed from V and 0 bases from J, the gap between germline ends came to 9 bases. The CDR3 runs 15 residues. Germline V gene data show CDR1 as SGHTA and CDR2 as FQGNSA. The CDR3 region is CASSLGGDLNTEAFF. The CDR3 DNA reads as TGTGCCAGCAGCTTAGGGGGGGATTTGAACACTGAAGCTTTCTTT.

Sample share makes this clonotype medium-sized. The germline gene is not matched at one end of the junction; a read error may be the cause. The CDR3 here is CSAGVQGGSDAQYF. In nucleotides, the CDR3 is TGCAGTGCGGGGGTCCAGGGAGGATCAGATGCGCAGTATTTT. V and J are TRBV20-1 and TRBJ2-3, with D maybe TRBD2 (6 bases). In germline, CDR1 is DFQATT, CDR2 SNEGSKA (reference sequence). There are 14 residues in the CDR3.

This clonotype rates as medium-sized. The V call is TRBV29-1, the J call TRBJ1-1, with D perhaps matching TRBD1 (5 bases). V was trimmed by 7 bases and J by 7 bases, leaving 16 bases between them. The CDR3 consists of 12 residues. Germline V gene lookup returns CDR1 SQVTM and CDR2 ANQGSEA. CDR3 protein: CSADTGASEAFF. CDR3 sequence (DNA): TGCAGCGCCGATACAGGTGCCAGTGAAGCTTTCTTT.

In this sample, this clonotype turned up many times. The CDR3 nucleotides read TGTGCCAGCAGTGACAGGGGAGGGGATACGCAGTATTTT. It translates to CASSDRGGDTQYF. The chain recombines TRBV6-4 with TRBJ2-3, with 7 nucleotides matching TRBD2. CDR1 is MRHNA, CDR2 SNTAGT, per germline. This CDR3 region has 13 residues. The ends lost 2 bases at V and 6 bases at J; junction bases unmatched: 2.

On this clonotype: With a much larger clone just one base away, this may be a read error. The CDR3 spells CSVVGGPNSYEQYF. As DNA, the CDR3 is TGCAGCGTTGTCGGGGGACCGAACTCCTACGAGCAGTACTTC. The chain combines TRBV29-1 with TRBJ2-7; weak D call: TRBD2 (6 bases). The germline V gene encodes CDR1 SQVTM and CDR2 ANQGSEA. The ends were cut back, 4 bases at V and 0 bases at J, with 13 bases in the middle. CDR3 size: 14 residues.

This clonotype is labeled medium-sized. The chain uses TRBV19 and TRBJ1-6, with 7 nucleotides matching TRBD1. Germline values: CDR1 LNHDA, CDR2 SQIVND (reference sequence). The CDR3 is 14 residues long. V gave up 2 bases and J gave up 8 bases; unmatched junction bases: 3. The CDR3: CASSIWDRDSPLHF. CDR3 nucleotides: TGTGCCAGTAGTATATGGGACAGAGATTCACCCCTCCACTTT.

The chain carries TRBV12-3 or TRBV12-4 and TRBJ1-2, with D uncertain. V dropped 4 bases and J dropped 5 bases, with 26 bases sitting between them. This CDR3 comprises 18 residues. The DNA of the CDR3 is TGTGCCAGCAGTTCCCCCACACGGTTGGGTAGAAATCTATATGGCTACACCTTC. Translating it yields CASSSPTRLGRNLYGYTF.

Regarding this clonotype: At one of its ends the junction is not consistent with the germline gene, which may arise from a read error. The chain carries TRBV7-9 and TRBJ2-1, with TRBD2 matching 11 bases. The CDR3 length is 18 residues. CDR1 and CDR2 from the germline V gene are SEHNR and FQNEAQ (reference sequence). CDR3 in DNA: TGTGCCAGCAGCTTAAAGGTTAGACTAGCGGGGAAGAACAATGAGCAGCTCTTC. Amino acid sequence: CASSLKVRLAGKNNEQLF.

This clonotype was seen ten or more times. The V gene is TRBV7-3, the J gene TRBJ2-2; unclear D gene. Trimming took off 3 bases at V and 4 bases at J, with 12 bases between the two ends. This CDR3 has 15 residues. Germline-derived CDR1 and CDR2 are SGHTA and FQGTGA. The CDR3 here is CASSFGPASTGELFF. CDR3 DNA sequence: TGTGCCAGCAGCTTCGGGCCCGCGAGCACCGGGGAGCTGTTTTTT.

This clonotype occurred many times. The rearrangement uses TRBV4-3 and TRBJ1-4, with TRBD1 identical over 8 bases. The CDR3 length is 15 residues. The germline gives CDR1 LGHNA, CDR2 YSLEER. V lost 6 bases, J lost 2 bases, and 5 bases stayed unmatched. CDR3 DNA sequence: TGCGCCAGCAGTGCCGCAGGGGGCACTAATGAAAAACTGTTTTTT. Its protein is CASSAAGGTNEKLFF.

Comments on this clonotype: A read error may account for a junction end that differs from germline. The chain uses TRBV6-5 and TRBJ2-3; no reliable D call. Germline CDR1 reads MNHEY; CDR2 reads SVGAGI. CDR3 length equals 11 residues. The CDR3 DNA is TGTGCCATCCAGTGGGCATATACACAGTATTTT. Its protein is CAIQWAYTQYF.